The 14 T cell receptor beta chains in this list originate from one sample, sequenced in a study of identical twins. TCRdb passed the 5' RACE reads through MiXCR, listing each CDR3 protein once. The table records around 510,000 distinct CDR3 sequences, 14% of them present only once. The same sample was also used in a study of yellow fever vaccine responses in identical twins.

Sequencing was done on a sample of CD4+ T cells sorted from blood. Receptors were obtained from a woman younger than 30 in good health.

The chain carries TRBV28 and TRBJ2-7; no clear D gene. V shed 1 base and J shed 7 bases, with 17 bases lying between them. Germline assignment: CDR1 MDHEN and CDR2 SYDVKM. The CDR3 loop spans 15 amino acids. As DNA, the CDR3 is TGTGCCAGCAGTTTATTTTCCTCCCACCTTATAGAGCAGTACTTC. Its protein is CASSLFSSHLIEQYF.

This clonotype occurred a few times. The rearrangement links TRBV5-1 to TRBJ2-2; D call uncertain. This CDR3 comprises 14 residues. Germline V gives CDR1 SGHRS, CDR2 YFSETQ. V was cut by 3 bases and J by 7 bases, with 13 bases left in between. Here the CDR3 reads CASSSGPLGGELFF. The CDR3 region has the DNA TGCGCCAGCAGCTCTGGACCGTTGGGCGGGGAGCTGTTTTTT.

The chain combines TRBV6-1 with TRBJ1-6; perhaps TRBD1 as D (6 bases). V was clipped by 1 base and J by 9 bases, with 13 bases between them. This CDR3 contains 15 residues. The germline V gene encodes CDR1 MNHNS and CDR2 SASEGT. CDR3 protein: CASSEDRARGSPLHF. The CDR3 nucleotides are TGTGCCAGCAGTGAAGACAGGGCCCGGGGTTCACCCCTCCACTTT.

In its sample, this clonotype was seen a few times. CDR3 sequence (DNA): TGCGCCAGCAGCCAAAAGCTAGAGGGCTCCTACGAGCAGTACTTC. It is translated as CASSQKLEGSYEQYF. The V call is TRBV4-3, the J call TRBJ2-7, with a tentative D call TRBD2 (5 bases). The CDR3 is made up of 15 amino acids. V lost 2 bases and J 0 bases, leaving 11 bases between the germline ends. Germline loops: CDR1 LGHNA, CDR2 YSLEER.

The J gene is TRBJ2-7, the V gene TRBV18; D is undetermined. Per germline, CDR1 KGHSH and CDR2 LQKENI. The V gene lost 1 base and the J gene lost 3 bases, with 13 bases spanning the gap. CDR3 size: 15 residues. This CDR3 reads CASSPLSQNNYEQYF. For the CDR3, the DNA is TGTGCCAGCTCACCACTTTCACAGAATAACTACGAGCAGTACTTC.

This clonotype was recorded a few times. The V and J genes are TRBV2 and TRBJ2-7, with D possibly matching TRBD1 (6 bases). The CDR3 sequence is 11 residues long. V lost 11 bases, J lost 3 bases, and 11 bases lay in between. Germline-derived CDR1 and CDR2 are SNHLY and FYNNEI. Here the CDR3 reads CAWGQSYEQYF. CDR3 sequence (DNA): TGTGCCTGGGGACAAAGCTACGAGCAGTACTTC.

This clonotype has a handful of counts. The CDR3 DNA sequence: TGTGCCAGCAGTTACCAGCTTTCGAATGAAAAACTGTTTTTT. It specifies CASSYQLSNEKLFF. This chain uses TRBV6-2 or TRBV6-3 with TRBJ1-4; D call uncertain. The CDR3 loop spans 14 amino acids. CDR1 MNHEY and CDR2 SVGEGT come from the germline V gene. The ends were cut back, 2 bases at V and 5 bases at J, with 9 bases in the middle.

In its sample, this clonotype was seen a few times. In DNA form, the CDR3 reads TGTGCCACCAGTGATTTACCCAGGGACCTCTGGAACACCATATATTTT. Encoded protein: CATSDLPRDLWNTIYF. V usage is TRBV24-1 and J usage is TRBJ1-3; TRBD1 is a possible D gene (5 bases). V was trimmed by 1 base and J by 7 bases, leaving 16 bases between them. The germline gives CDR1 KGHDR, CDR2 SFDVKD. The CDR3 loop spans 16 amino acids.

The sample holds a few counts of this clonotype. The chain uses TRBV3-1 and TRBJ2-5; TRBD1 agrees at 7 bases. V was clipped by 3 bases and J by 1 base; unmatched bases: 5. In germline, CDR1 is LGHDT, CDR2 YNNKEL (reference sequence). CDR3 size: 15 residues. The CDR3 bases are TGTGCCAGCAGCCATCGGACAGGTCCCCAAGAGACCCAGTACTTC. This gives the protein CASSHRTGPQETQYF.

CDR3 DNA: TGTGCTAGTGGTTTGGTATTAACGGGACAGGGATTATCTGGGGCCAACGTCCTGACTTTC. Amino acid sequence: CASGLVLTGQGLSGANVLTF. The chain carries TRBV12-5 and TRBJ2-6, with 9 bases aligning to TRBD1. The germline V gene encodes CDR1 LGHNT and CDR2 FRNRAP. The CDR3 covers 20 residues. With V trimmed by 0 bases and J by 1 base, 10 bases remained unmatched.

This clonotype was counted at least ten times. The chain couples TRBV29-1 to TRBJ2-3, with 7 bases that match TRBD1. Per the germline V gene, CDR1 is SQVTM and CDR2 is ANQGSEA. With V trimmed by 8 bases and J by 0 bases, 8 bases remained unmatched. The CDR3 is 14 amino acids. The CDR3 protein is CSTSDRISTDTQYF. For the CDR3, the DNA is TGCAGCACCTCGGACAGGATAAGCACAGATACGCAGTATTTT.

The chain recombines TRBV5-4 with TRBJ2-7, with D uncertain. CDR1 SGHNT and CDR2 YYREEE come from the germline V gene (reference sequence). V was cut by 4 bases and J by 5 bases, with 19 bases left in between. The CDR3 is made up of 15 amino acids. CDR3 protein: CASSLKQTRWDEQYF. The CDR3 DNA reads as TGTGCCAGCAGCCTGAAACAGACCAGGTGGGACGAGCAGTACTTC. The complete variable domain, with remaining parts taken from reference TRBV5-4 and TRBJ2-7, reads ETGVTQSPTHLIKTRGQQVTLRCSSQSGHNTVSWYQQALGQGPQFIFQYYREEENGRGNFPPRFSGLQFPNYSSELNVNALELDDSALYLCASSLKQTRWDEQYFGPGTRLTVT.

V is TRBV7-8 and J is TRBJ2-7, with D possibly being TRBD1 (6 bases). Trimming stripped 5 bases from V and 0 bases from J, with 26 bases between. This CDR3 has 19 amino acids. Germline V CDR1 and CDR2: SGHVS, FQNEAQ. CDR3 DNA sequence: TGTGCCAGCAGCGCAAGATCGGGACATACCCTAGGGATCTCCTACGAGCAGTACTTC. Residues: CASSARSGHTLGISYEQYF.

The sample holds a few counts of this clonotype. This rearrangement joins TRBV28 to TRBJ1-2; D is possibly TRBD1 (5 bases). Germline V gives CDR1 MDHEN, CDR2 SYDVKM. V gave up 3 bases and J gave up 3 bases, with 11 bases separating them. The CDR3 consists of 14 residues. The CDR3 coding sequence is TGTGCCAGCAGTTTTCGGGGGGTGTACTATGGCTACACCTTC. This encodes CASSFRGVYYGYTF.